This T cell receptor beta chain was captured by sequencing in a study of CD8+ T cells in alopecia areata. The study's findings and limits: Expanded CD8+ clones among the top 100, and scalp clonality, were significantly decreased by tofacitinib.

This clone has a handful of counts. As yet, its antigen is unknown. Germline CDR1 and CDR2: ENHRY and SYGVKD. Trimming stripped 3 bases from V and 8 bases from J, with 10 bases between. This CDR3 spans 12 amino acids. The sample's treatment: oral pan-JAK inhibitor, 5-10 mg twice daily. It was cDNA, reverse transcribed from extracted RNA, that served as the sequencing template. Sequencing used immunoSEQ multiplex PCR; TCRdb keeps in-frame clones, though not all of them. Among about 110,000 clones listed, roughly three fifths were seen once. The starting material was CD4+ T cells sorted from blood, obtained at week 24, from a patient treated with tofacitinib. The TCR was taken from a human donor with alopecia areata. The chain carries TRBV10-3 and TRBJ1-2; D uncertain. CDR3 coding DNA: TGTGCCATCAGTGATTGGCCGGCCGGCTACACCTTC. Its protein product is CAISDWPAGYTF.